A single sample gave rise to the 24 T cell receptor beta chains below, sequenced in a study of T cell changes during pregnancy in multiple sclerosis (dated by TCRdb to the late 2010s). The receptor library was made with the immunoSEQ multiplex PCR assay. TCRdb mirrors the immuneACCESS table, restricted to in-frame sequences. Some clones are absent from its copies; in checked studies, under half trace to an unresolved V gene, and the reason for the others is unknown. In this sample the table shows about 77,000 clones, 70% to 90% of which occur a single time. Clones ranked in the top ten supply 1.9% of the sample. Specimen: peripheral blood, collected before pregnancy. Source of these receptors: a female donor with multiple sclerosis, enrolled in a pregnancy study.

The chain couples TRBV4-3 to TRBJ2-2; TRBD2 matches at 13 bases. The ends lost 5 bases at V and 3 bases at J; junction bases unmatched: 3. The CDR3 covers 16 residues. CDR1 and CDR2 (germline): LGHNA, YSLEER. CDR3 bases: TGCGCCAGCAGCACTACTAGCGGGGGGGACACCGGGGAGCTGTTTTTT. Protein: CASSTTSGGDTGELFF.

The gene calls are TRBV2 and TRBJ1-1; D gene uncertain. The CDR3 is 13 residues long. Looked up from germline, CDR1 is SNHLY and CDR2 is FYNNEI. V gave up 4 bases and J gave up 0 bases, with 6 bases separating them. The CDR3 DNA reads as TGTGCCAGCAGTGCCCACATGAACACTGAAGCTTTCTTT. Translating it yields CASSAHMNTEAFF.

The chain combines TRBV9 with TRBJ1-4; D perhaps matches TRBD1 (5 bases). This CDR3 region has 17 residues. Trimming pared 2 bases from V and 0 bases from J, leaving 14 bases between. Germline V gene sequence: CDR1 SGDLS, CDR2 YYNGEE. The CDR3, as DNA: TGTGCCAGCAGCGTTGAAGGGGTTTGGTCAACTAATGAAAAACTGTTTTTT. Protein sequence: CASSVEGVWSTNEKLFF.

V is TRBV30 and J is TRBJ2-1; 7 nucleotides match TRBD1. V was pared by 2 bases and J by 4 bases, with 5 bases of the junction left unmatched. This CDR3 contains 14 residues. CDR1 GTSNPN and CDR2 SVGIG come from the germline V gene (reference sequence). The CDR3 coding sequence is TGTGCCTGGAGTCGGGCAGGGGGTTACAATGAGCAGTTCTTC. It codes for CAWSRAGGYNEQFF. Complete variable domain (other parts from reference TRBV30 and TRBJ2-1): SQTIHQWPATLVQPVGSPLSLECTVEGTSNPNLYWYRQAAGRGLQLLFYSVGIGQISSEVPQNLSASRPQDRQFILSSKKLLLSDSGFYLCAWSRAGGYNEQFFGPGTRLTVL.

Only one count was recorded for this clone. The rearrangement joins TRBV6-6 to TRBJ2-1; 16 bases are a match to TRBD2. Germline V gene lookup returns CDR1 MNHNY and CDR2 SVGAGI (reference sequence). Trimming cost V 6 bases and J 12 bases; bases outside gene matches: 8. This CDR3 contains 15 residues. The CDR3 nucleotides are TGTGCCAGCAGCCTGGGGACTAGCGGGGGGGTAGGGCAGTTCTTC. It yields the protein CASSLGTSGGVGQFF.

This clone has only one observation. The chain employs TRBV5-6 and TRBJ2-2; TRBD2 aligns across 11 bases. J was trimmed by 5 bases and V by 0 bases; bases with no gene match: 6. Germline V lookup: CDR1 SGHDT, CDR2 YYEEEE. The CDR3 runs to 17 residues. The CDR3 reads CASSLALAGGYTGELFF. Written as DNA, the CDR3 is TGTGCCAGCAGCTTGGCCCTAGCGGGGGGTTATACCGGGGAGCTGTTTTTT.

This chain joins TRBV12-5 and TRBJ1-1; a possible D gene is TRBD1 (5 bases). Trimming removed 6 bases from V and 5 bases from J, with 13 bases in between. The CDR3 contains 13 residues. The germline V gene has CDR1 LGHNT and CDR2 FRNRAP. Written as DNA, the CDR3 is TGTGCTAGTGGCCCCTTGGGGGGGACTGAAGCTTTCTTT. Encoded protein: CASGPLGGTEAFF. Together with reference TRBV12-5 and TRBJ1-1, the CDR3 gives the full variable domain: DARVTQTPRHKVTEMGQEVTMRCQPILGHNTVFWYRQTMMQGLELLAYFRNRAPLDDSGMPKDRFSAEMPDATLATLKIQPSEPRDSAVYFCASGPLGGTEAFFGQGTRLTVV.

The chain employs TRBV4-2 and TRBJ1-2, with 12 bases fitting TRBD1. Germline V gene data show CDR1 as LGHNA and CDR2 as YNFKEQ. The CDR3 totals 16 residues. The junction had 6 bases not matched to a gene; V was cut back by 3 bases and J by 4 bases. The CDR3 loop reads CASSQAAGQGAYGYTF. The CDR3, as DNA: TGTGCCAGCAGCCAGGCGGCGGGACAGGGGGCCTATGGCTACACCTTC.

This rearrangement joins TRBV19 to TRBJ1-1; D unclear. Germline-derived CDR1 and CDR2 are LNHDA and SQIVND (reference sequence). V gave up 1 base and J gave up 5 bases, with 8 bases separating them. This CDR3 region has 13 residues. CDR3 sequence reads: CASSIAAWTEAFF. CDR3 coding DNA: TGTGCCAGTAGTATAGCCGCGTGGACTGAAGCTTTCTTT.

The chain links TRBV5-4 to TRBJ2-1; 15 bases are shared with TRBD2. CDR3 length equals 17 residues. Losses at the gene ends were 3 bases for V and 10 bases for J; bases not matched to a gene: 11. In germline, CDR1 is SGHNT, CDR2 YYREEE (reference sequence). CDR3 coding DNA: TGTGCCAGCAGCTACCCGCCCGGGACTAGCGGGAGGCGGGAGCAGTTCTTC. Its protein product is CASSYPPGTSGRREQFF.

The CDR3 sequence is CASSIARRGFNSPLHF. The CDR3 nucleotides are TGTGCCAGTAGTATAGCGCGCCGAGGTTTTAATTCACCCCTCCACTTT. The V gene is TRBV19, the J gene TRBJ1-6; D not resolved. The CDR3 is made up of 16 amino acids. V lost 1 base to trimming and J lost 6 bases, with 13 bases between them. Per germline, CDR1 LNHDA and CDR2 SQIVND (reference sequence).

The V and J genes are TRBV25-1 and TRBJ2-7; TRBD2 matches 9 bases. V lost 10 bases and J lost 3; bases outside the gene matches: 10. Germline values: CDR1 MGHDK, CDR2 SYGVNS. The length of the CDR3 is 14 residues. CDR3 sequence (DNA): TGTGCCACCTCGGTGGCGGGGGGGCTCTACGAGCAGTACTTC. Its translation: CATSVAGGLYEQYF.

The J gene is TRBJ1-1, the V gene TRBV13, with a tentative D call TRBD1 (6 bases). The CDR3 sequence is 20 residues long. CDR1 and CDR2 (germline): PRHDT, FYEKMQ (reference sequence). The germline V and J ends were trimmed by 4 bases and 0 bases, with 27 bases remaining between them. The CDR3 protein is CASSSPEDRAITSLNTEAFF. CDR3 bases: TGTGCCAGCAGCTCCCCCGAGGACAGAGCAATTACATCACTGAACACTGAAGCTTTCTTT.

The chain links TRBV18 to TRBJ1-1; D is unresolved. CDR3 length: 14 amino acids. The V and J ends lost 4 bases and 7 bases respectively, with 16 bases between them. Germline V gene lookup returns CDR1 KGHSH and CDR2 LQKENI. The CDR3 DNA reads as TGTGCCAGCTCACATACAGAAGGTGATGGTGAAGCTTTCTTT. Its translation is CASSHTEGDGEAFF.

There are a few counts of this clone. The CDR3 region has the DNA TGTGCCAGCAGCTTATCGCCTAGCGGGTACACAGATACGCAGTATTTT. Its translation is CASSLSPSGYTDTQYF. The chain recombines TRBV13 with TRBJ2-3; 8 bases align to TRBD2. Germline CDR1 reads PRHDT; CDR2 reads FYEKMQ (reference sequence). The CDR3 has 16 residues. Trimming took 2 bases from V and 2 from J; bases not matched to a gene: 6.

The gene calls are TRBV5-6 and TRBJ1-6; D remains ambiguous. There are 15 residues in the CDR3. CDR1 SGHDT and CDR2 YYEEEE come from the germline V gene. V was trimmed by 4 bases and J by 8 bases, leaving 16 bases between them. The DNA for the CDR3 is TGTGCCAGCAGCCGGGCGGGCCGGACCGATTCACCCCTCCACTTT. Its protein is CASSRAGRTDSPLHF. Based on the CDR3 plus reference TRBV5-6 and TRBJ1-6, the full variable domain is DAGVTQSPTHLIKTRGQQVTLRCSPKSGHDTVSWYQQALGQGPQFIFQYYEEEERQRGNFPDRFSGHQFPNYSSELNVNALLLGDSALYLCASSRAGRTDSPLHFGNGTRLTVT.

The V call is TRBV6-6, the J call TRBJ2-3; 7 bases match TRBD2. CDR1 and CDR2 (germline): MNHNY, SVGAGI (reference sequence). The CDR3 is made up of 15 amino acids. After removal of 0 bases from V and 4 bases from J, the junction contained 4 bases not matched to a gene. CDR3 protein: CASSYSPGLPDTQYF. In DNA form, the CDR3 reads TGTGCCAGCAGTTACTCGCCGGGACTACCAGATACGCAGTATTTT.

The V call is TRBV19, the J call TRBJ2-1; no definite D call. The V and J ends lost 1 base and 0 bases respectively, with 10 bases between them. CDR3 length: 16 residues. Germline CDR1 LNHDA, CDR2 SQIVND (reference sequence). The CDR3 DNA reads TGTGCCAGTAGTATAGGAGGCAGACGCTCCTACAATGAGCAGTTCTTC. As protein: CASSIGGRRSYNEQFF.

The genes are TRBV7-3 and TRBJ2-1; 9 bases align to TRBD2. Unmatched junction bases numbered 11, after V lost 5 bases and J lost 15 bases. Germline loops: CDR1 SGHTA, CDR2 FQGTGA. This CDR3 region has 13 residues. The CDR3 protein is CASSLERGGAVFF. CDR3 in DNA: TGTGCCAGCAGCCTCGAGCGCGGGGGGGCGGTGTTCTTC.

The chain employs TRBV7-9 and TRBJ1-1; unclear D gene. The V gene lost 4 bases and the J gene lost 0 bases, with 15 bases spanning the gap. The V gene's germline CDR1 is SEHNR and CDR2 FQNEAQ (reference sequence). The CDR3 has 16 residues. In DNA, the CDR3 is TGTGCCAGCAGCTCCATCAGGAATTACATGAACACTGAAGCTTTCTTT. Its translation is CASSSIRNYMNTEAFF.

The chain joins TRBV5-1 to TRBJ1-2; no firm D call. Germline CDR1 is SGHRS and CDR2 is YFSETQ. Deletions cut 0 bases from V and 8 bases from J, with 11 bases between. The CDR3 is 13 amino acids. The CDR3 bases are TGCGCCAGCAGCTTGGACGAGGTTACGGGCTACACCTTC. It codes for CASSLDEVTGYTF.

The rearrangement links TRBV4-1 to TRBJ1-6; the D gene is possibly TRBD1 (5 bases). This CDR3 is 15 amino acids long. Trimming removed 2 bases from V and 10 bases from J, with 15 bases in between. Germline lookup yields CDR1 MGHRA and CDR2 YSYEKL. The CDR3 region has the DNA TGCGCCAGCAGCCAAAGGGGCCCTATGGCGTCACCCCTCCACTTT. Residues: CASSQRGPMASPLHF.

The rearrangement uses TRBV29-1 and TRBJ2-2; a possible D gene is TRBD2 (6 bases). The CDR3 runs to 15 residues. V lost 5 bases, J lost 1 base, and 14 bases lay in between. Per the germline V gene, CDR1 is SQVTM and CDR2 is ANQGSEA. Here the CDR3 reads CSVFAGRKNTGELFF. In DNA form, the CDR3 reads TGCAGCGTTTTTGCGGGGCGAAAGAACACCGGGGAGCTGTTTTTT.

The rearrangement links TRBV6-5 to TRBJ2-3; perhaps TRBD1 as D (5 bases). The germline CDR1 and CDR2 sequences are MNHEY and SVGAGI. This CDR3 is 13 amino acids long. V lost 10 bases and J 1 base, leaving 12 bases between the germline ends. The CDR3 coding sequence is TGTGCCACCGAAAAGACAGGCACAGATACGCAGTATTTT. Translated, it gives CATEKTGTDTQYF.